The clone carrying this TCR beta chain is a singleton in its sample. The antigen is not known. At one of its ends the junction is not consistent with the germline gene, which may arise from a read error. Combining a sample-barcoded 5' primer with a J-beta primer mix, a second PCR ran for roughly 7 to 12 cycles. MiXCR, applied by TCRdb to the 5' RACE reads, yields one record per CDR3 protein. The table has about a million distinct CDR3 sequences, around two fifths seen once; the top ten hold over 10%. This sample is drawn from a study of blood T cells in healthy people across ages. The CDR3 has 14 residues. The germline V gene has CDR1 SGHKS and CDR2 YYEKEE (reference sequence). Study observations and caveats: Roughly linear declines in TCR beta diversity per million T cells occurred with age. TCR beta diversity correlated strongly with naive T cell percentage.

The gene calls are TRBV5-5 and TRBJ1-5, with D uncertain. The sample was blood. This sequence was found in a man aged 18 to 29 in good health. The CDR3 here is CASSSFLSSQPQHF. CDR3 bases: TGTGCCAGCAGCTCTTTTCTTAGCAGTCAGCCCCAGCATTTT.